One sample yielded the 3 T cell receptor beta chains listed below, sequenced in a study of blood T cell repertoires in COVID-19. Here immunoSEQ multiplex PCR was the method, and the copy in TCRdb shows in-frame clones only, minus some. This sample has under 200,000 clones, with about nine tenths found just once. Sequenced sample: PBMCs or T cells enriched from blood (not recorded which). The source is a woman between 18 and 29 years old who had recovered from COVID-19.

A single count supports this clone. CDR3 DNA sequence: TGTGCCAGCAGTTTGTGGGAGGGCCGAACAGATACGCAGTATTTT. This sequence encodes CASSLWEGRTDTQYF. The rearrangement uses TRBV27 and TRBJ2-3; TRBD2 aligns across 7 bases. Germline V CDR1 and CDR2: MNHEY, SMNVEV (reference sequence). The junction had 6 bases not matched to a gene; V was cut back by 3 bases and J by 3 bases. This CDR3 contains 15 residues.

This clone was counted a few times. V is TRBV4-3 and J is TRBJ2-7; TRBD2 aligns across 8 bases. Per germline, CDR1 LGHNA and CDR2 YSLEER. V was clipped by 3 bases and J by 6 bases; unmatched bases: 13. This CDR3 is built from 16 residues. The CDR3 DNA sequence: TGCGCCAGCAGCCAGGGGACCGGGAGGGGTTTAATCGAGCAGTACTTC. The encoded protein is CASSQGTGRGLIEQYF.

The chain links TRBV20-1 to TRBJ1-1; 7 nucleotides agree with TRBD1. Trimming removed 6 bases from V and 6 bases from J; junction bases left unmatched: 1. The germline gives CDR1 DFQATT, CDR2 SNEGSKA (reference sequence). This CDR3 contains 10 residues. CDR3 coding DNA: TGCAGTGCAACAGGGGCTGAAGCTTTCTTT. Its protein is CSATGAEAFF.